This T cell receptor (beta chain) was identified in a study of cytomegalovirus exposure and HLA in healthy donors. Study-wide context: Earlier, 90 million to 140 million unique TCR beta sequences were recovered from about 200 million T cells by an analysis. Whole-study results and caveats: When analyzed later, a missense DCLRE1C variant was found to be linked to TCR beta V- and J-gene trimming. The study recorded 150 to 200 TCR beta chains that were cytomegalovirus-associated. As a later analysis showed, several of the most significant clusters appeared to be linked to common viral pathogens.

As regards this clone: As yet, its antigen is unknown.

The PCR made use of 60 Vbeta and 13 Jbeta primers. Data came from immunoSEQ multiplex PCR; TCRdb stores just in-frame clones and leaves some out. The sample carries tens of thousands of clones, about nine tenths recorded once. Germline lookup yields CDR1 LNHDA and CDR2 SQIVND (reference sequence). The CDR3 totals 19 residues. Trimming cost V 3 bases and J 5 bases, with 26 bases left between them. The sequenced sample consisted of PBMCs. The chain has TRBV19 and TRBJ2-1, with a possible D match to TRBD1 (5 bases). The sequence came from a man aged 25 to 45 in good health and CMV-seropositive. The CDR3 coding sequence is TGTGCCAGTAGTATTGGGGCCCAGAGGCGTAGACGTCCGGACAATGAGCAGTTCTTC. Translating gives CASSIGAQRRRRPDNEQFF.